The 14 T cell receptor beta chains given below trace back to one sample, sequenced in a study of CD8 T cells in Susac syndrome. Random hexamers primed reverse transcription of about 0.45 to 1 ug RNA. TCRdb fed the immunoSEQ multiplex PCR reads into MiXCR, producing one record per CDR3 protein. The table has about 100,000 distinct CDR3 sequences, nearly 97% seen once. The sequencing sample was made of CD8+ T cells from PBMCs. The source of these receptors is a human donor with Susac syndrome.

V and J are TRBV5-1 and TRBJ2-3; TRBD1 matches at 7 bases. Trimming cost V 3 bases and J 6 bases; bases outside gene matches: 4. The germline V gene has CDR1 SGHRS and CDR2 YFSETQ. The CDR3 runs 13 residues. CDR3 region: CASSSDRTDTQYF. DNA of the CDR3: TGCGCCAGCAGCTCGGACAGGACGGATACGCAGTATTTT.

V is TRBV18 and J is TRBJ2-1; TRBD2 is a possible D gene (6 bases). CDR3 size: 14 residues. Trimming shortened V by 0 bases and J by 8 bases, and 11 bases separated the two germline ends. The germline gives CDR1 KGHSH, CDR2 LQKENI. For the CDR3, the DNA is TGTGCCAGCTCACCACCCTGGGCGGGGCATGAGCAGTTCTTC. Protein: CASSPPWAGHEQFF.

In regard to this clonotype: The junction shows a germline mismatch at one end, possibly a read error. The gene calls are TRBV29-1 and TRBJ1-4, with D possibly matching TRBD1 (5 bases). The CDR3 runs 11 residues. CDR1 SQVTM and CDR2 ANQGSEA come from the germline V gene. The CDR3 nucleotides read TGCAGCGTTGAAGAACTGGGGGTTGGGATTTTT. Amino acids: CSVEELGVGIF.

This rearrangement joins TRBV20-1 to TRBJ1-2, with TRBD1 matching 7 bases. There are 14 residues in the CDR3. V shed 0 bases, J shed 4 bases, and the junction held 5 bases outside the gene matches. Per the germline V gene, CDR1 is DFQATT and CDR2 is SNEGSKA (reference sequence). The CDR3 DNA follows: TGCAGTGCTAGAGATTGGCAGGGGGTCTATGGCTACACCTTC. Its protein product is CSARDWQGVYGYTF.

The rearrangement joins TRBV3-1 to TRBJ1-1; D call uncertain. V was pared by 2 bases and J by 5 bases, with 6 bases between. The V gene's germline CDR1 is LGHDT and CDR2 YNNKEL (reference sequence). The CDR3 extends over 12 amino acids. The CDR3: CASSQLQTEAFF. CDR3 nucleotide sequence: TGTGCCAGCAGCCAATTGCAGACTGAAGCTTTCTTT. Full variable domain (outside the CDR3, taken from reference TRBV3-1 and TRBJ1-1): DTAVSQTPKYLVTQMGNDKSIKCEQNLGHDTMYWYKQDSKKFLKIMFSYNNKELIINETVPNRFSPKSPDKAHLNLHINSLELGDSAVYFCASSQLQTEAFFGQGTRLTVV.

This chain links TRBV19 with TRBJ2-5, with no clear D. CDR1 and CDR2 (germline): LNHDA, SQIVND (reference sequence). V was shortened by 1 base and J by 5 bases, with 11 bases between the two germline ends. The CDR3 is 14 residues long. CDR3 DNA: TGTGCCAGTAGTATAGTTCTAGAAAGCGAGACCCAGTACTTC. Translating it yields CASSIVLESETQYF.

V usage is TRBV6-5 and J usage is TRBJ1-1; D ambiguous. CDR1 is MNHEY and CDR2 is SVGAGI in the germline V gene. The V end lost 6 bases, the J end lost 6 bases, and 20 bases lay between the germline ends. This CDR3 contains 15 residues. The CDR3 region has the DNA TGTGCCAGCAGAAAGTTGGGTGGGAGCGGGGCTGAAGCTTTCTTT. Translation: CASRKLGGSGAEAFF.

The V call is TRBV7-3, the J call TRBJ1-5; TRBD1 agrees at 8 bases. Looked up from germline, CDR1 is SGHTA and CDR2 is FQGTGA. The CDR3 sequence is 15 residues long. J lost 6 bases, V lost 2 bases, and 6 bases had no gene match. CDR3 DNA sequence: TGTGCCAGCAGCTTATCAGGGGGCGGGGGTCAGCCCCAGCATTTT. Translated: CASSLSGGGGQPQHF.

CDR3 sequence (DNA): TGTGCCAGCAGCGTCCACTCTAGCGGGGGGCTCACAGATACGCAGTATTTT. Its protein product is CASSVHSSGGLTDTQYF. The chain carries TRBV14 and TRBJ2-3; TRBD2 matches at 11 bases. Germline V gene sequence: CDR1 SGHDN, CDR2 FVKESK. J gave up 2 bases and V 5 bases, and 9 bases lay outside the gene matches. There are 17 residues in the CDR3.

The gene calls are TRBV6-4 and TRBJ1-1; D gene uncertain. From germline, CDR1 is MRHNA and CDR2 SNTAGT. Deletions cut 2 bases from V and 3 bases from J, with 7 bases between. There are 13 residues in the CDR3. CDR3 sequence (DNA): TGTGCCAGCAGTGACAGGGAAGACACTGAAGCTTTCTTT. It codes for CASSDREDTEAFF.

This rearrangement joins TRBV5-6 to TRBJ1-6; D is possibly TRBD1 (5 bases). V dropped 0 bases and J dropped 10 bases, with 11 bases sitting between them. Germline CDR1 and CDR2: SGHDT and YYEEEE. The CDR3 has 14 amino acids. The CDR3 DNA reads TGTGCCAGCAGCTTGGTGGCAGGGAGATCACCCCTCCACTTT. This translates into CASSLVAGRSPLHF.

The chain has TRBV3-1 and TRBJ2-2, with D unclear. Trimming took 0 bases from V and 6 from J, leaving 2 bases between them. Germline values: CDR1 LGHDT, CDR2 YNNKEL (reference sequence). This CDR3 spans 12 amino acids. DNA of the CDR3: TGTGCCAGCAGCCAAGATTCCGGGGAGCTGTTTTTT. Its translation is CASSQDSGELFF.

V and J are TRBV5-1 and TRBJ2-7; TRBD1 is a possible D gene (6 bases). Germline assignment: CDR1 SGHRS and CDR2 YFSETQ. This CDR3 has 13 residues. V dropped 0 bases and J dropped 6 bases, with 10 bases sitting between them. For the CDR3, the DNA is TGCGCCAGCAGCTTGGGGCAGGGGACCGAGCAGTACTTC. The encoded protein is CASSLGQGTEQYF.

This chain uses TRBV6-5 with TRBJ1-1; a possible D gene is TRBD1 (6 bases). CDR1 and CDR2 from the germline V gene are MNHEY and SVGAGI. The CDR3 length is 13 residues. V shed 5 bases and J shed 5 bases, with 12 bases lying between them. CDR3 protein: CASSNGGLTEAFF. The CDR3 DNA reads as TGTGCCAGCAGTAACGGGGGGCTTACTGAAGCTTTCTTT.